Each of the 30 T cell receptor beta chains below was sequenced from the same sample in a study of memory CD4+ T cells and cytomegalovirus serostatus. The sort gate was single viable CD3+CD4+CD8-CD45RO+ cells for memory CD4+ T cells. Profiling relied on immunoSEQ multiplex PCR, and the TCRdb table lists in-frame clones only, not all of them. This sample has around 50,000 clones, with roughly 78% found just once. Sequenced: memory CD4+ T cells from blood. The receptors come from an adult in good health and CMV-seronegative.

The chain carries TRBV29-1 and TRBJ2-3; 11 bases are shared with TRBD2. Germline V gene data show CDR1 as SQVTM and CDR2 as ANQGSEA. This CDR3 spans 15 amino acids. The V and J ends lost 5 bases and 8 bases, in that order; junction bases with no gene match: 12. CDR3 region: CSVRTSGSRTGTQYF. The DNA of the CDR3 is TGCAGCGTTCGAACTAGCGGGAGTAGGACGGGTACGCAGTATTTT.

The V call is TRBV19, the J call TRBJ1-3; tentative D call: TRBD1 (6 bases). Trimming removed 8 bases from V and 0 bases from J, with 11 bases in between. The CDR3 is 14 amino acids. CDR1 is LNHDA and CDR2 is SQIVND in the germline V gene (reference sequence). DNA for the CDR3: TGTGCCAGTGACGGGGGCTACTCTGGAAACACCATATATTTT. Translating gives CASDGGYSGNTIYF.

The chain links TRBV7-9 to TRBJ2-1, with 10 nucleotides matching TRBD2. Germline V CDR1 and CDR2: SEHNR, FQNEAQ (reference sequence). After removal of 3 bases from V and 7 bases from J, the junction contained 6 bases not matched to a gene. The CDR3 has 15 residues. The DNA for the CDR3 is TGTGCCAGCAGCTTGGGACTAGCGAAGAGGAATGAGCAGTTCTTC. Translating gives CASSLGLAKRNEQFF.

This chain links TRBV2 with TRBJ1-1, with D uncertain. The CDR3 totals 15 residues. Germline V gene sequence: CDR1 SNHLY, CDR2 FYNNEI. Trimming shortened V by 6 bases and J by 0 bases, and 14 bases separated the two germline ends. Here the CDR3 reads CASSAIPLMNTEAFF. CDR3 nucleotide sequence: TGTGCCAGCAGCGCTATACCCCTGATGAACACTGAAGCTTTCTTT.

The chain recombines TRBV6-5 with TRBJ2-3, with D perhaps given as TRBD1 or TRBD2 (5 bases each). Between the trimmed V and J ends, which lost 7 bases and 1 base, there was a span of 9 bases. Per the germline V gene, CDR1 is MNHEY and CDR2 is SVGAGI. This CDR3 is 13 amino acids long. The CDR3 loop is CASTGHGTDTQYF. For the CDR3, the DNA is TGTGCCAGCACGGGGCATGGCACAGATACGCAGTATTTT.

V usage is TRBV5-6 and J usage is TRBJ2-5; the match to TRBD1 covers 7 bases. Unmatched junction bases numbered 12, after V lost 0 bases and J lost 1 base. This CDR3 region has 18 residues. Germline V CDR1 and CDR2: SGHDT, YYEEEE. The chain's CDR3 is CASSLEQGRPWSQETQYF. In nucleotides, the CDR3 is TGTGCCAGCAGCTTGGAACAGGGGAGACCGTGGTCCCAAGAGACCCAGTACTTC.

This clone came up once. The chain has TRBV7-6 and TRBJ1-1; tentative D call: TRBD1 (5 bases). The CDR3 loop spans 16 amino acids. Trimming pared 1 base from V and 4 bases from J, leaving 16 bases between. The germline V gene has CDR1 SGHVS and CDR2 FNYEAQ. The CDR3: CASSLGKQDRSTEAFF. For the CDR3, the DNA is TGTGCCAGCAGCTTAGGGAAACAGGATAGGAGCACTGAAGCTTTCTTT.

The CDR3 is CAWSATGTGANVLTF. CDR3 DNA sequence: TGTGCCTGGAGTGCGACAGGGACTGGGGCCAACGTCCTGACTTTC. This chain connects TRBV30 to TRBJ2-6, with 7 nucleotides matching TRBD1. Trimming at V came to 1 base and at J to 2 bases, leaving 2 bases not matched to a gene. Germline V lookup: CDR1 GTSNPN, CDR2 SVGIG (reference sequence). The CDR3 spans 15 residues.

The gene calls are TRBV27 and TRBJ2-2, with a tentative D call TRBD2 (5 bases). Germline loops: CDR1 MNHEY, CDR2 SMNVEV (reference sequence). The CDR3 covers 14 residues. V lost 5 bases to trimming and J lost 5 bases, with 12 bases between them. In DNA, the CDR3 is TGTGCCAGCAGTCCCCACTGGACTACCGGGGAGCTGTTTTTT. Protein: CASSPHWTTGELFF.

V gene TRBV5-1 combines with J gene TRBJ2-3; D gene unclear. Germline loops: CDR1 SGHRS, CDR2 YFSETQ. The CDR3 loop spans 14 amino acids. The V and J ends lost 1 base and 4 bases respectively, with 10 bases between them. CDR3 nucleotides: TGCGCCAGCAGCTTGTCTGAGCCCCCAGATACGCAGTATTTT. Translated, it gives CASSLSEPPDTQYF. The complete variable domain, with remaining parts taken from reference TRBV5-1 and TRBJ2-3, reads KAGVTQTPRYLIKTRGQQVTLSCSPISGHRSVSWYQQTPGQGLQFLFEYFSETQRNKGNFPGRFSGRQFSNSRSEMNVSTLELGDSALYLCASSLSEPPDTQYFGPGTRLTVL.

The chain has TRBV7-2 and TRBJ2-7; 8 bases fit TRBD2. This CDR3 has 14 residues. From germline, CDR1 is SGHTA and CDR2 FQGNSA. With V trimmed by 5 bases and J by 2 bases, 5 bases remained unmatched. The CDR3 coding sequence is TGTGCCAGCAGCCAAACTAGCGGCCCCTACGAGCAGTACTTC. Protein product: CASSQTSGPYEQYF.

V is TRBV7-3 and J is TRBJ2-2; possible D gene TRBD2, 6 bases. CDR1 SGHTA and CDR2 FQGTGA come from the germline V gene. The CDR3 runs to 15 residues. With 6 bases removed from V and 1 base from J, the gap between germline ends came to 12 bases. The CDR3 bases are TGTGCCAGCAGTTCCGGGGGACTGAACACCGGGGAGCTGTTTTTT. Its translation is CASSSGGLNTGELFF.

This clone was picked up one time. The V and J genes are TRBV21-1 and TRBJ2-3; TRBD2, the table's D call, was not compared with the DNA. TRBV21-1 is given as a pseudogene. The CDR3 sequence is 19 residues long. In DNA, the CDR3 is TGTGCCAGCAGCGTGAGGGGGTCCGGGACTACGACTAGCACAGATACGCAGTATTTT. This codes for CASSVRGSGTTTSTDTQYF.

CDR3 coding DNA: TGTGCCAGCAGTTACTCGTGGAACACTGAAGCTTTCTTT. Translation: CASSYSWNTEAFF. The chain joins TRBV6-5 to TRBJ1-1; the D is unclear. Trimming removed 0 bases at V and 1 base at J, with 3 bases between. The CDR3 runs to 13 residues. CDR1 and CDR2 (germline): MNHEY, SVGAGI.

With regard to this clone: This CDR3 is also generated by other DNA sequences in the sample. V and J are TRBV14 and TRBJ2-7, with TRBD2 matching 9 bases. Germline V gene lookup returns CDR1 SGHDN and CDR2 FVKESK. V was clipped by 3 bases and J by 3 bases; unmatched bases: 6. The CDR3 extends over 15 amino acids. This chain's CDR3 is CASSQGLAGIYEQYF. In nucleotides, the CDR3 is TGTGCCAGCAGCCAGGGGCTAGCGGGGATCTACGAGCAGTACTTC.

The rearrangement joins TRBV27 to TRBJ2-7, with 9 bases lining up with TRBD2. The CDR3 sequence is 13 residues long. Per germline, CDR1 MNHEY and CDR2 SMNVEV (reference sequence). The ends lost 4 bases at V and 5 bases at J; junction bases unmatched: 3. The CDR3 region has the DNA TGTGCCAGCAGTTGGCGGGAGGGACACGAGCAGTACTTC. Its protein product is CASSWREGHEQYF.

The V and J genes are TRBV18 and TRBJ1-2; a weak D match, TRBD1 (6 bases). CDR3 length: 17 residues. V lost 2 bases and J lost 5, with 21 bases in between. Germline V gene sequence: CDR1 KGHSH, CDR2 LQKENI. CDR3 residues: CASSPAQPGQGGYGYTF. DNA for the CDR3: TGTGCCAGCTCACCAGCGCAACCGGGACAAGGGGGGTATGGCTACACCTTC.

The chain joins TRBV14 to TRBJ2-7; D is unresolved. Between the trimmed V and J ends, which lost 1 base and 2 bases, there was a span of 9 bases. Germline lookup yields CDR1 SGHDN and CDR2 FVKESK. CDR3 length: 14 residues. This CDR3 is CASSQGDVAYEQYF. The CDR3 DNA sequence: TGTGCCAGCAGCCAAGGAGACGTCGCCTACGAGCAGTACTTC.

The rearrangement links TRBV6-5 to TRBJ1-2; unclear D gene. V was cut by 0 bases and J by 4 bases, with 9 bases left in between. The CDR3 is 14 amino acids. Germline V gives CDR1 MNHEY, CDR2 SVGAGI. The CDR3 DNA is TGTGCCAGCAGTTACTCACGAGGTGGCTATGGCTACACCTTC. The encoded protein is CASSYSRGGYGYTF.

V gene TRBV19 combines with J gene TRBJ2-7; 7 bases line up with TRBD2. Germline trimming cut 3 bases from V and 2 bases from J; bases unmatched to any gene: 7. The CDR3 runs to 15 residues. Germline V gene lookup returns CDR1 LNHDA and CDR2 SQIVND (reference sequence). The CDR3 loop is CASSIQGGRAYEQYF. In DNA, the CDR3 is TGTGCCAGTAGTATCCAAGGCGGGAGAGCCTACGAGCAGTACTTC.

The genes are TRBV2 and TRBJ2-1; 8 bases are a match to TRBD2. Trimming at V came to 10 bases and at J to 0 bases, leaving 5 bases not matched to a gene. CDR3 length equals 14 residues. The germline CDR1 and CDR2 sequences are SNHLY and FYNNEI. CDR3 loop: CATLAASSYNEQFF. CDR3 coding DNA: TGTGCCACACTAGCGGCTAGCTCCTACAATGAGCAGTTCTTC.

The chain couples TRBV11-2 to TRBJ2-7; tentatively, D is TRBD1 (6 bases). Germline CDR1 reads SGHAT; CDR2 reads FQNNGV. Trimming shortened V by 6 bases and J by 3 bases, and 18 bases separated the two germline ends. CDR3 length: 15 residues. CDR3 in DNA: TGTGCCAGCAGAAGCCTTACAGGGAGAGGCTACGAGCAGTACTTC. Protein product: CASRSLTGRGYEQYF.

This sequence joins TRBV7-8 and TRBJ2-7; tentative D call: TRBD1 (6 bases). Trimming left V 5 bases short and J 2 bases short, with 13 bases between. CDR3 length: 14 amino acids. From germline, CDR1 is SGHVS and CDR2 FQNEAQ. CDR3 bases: TGTGCCAGCAGCCTAAAAAGGACAGCCTACGAGCAGTACTTC. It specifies CASSLKRTAYEQYF.

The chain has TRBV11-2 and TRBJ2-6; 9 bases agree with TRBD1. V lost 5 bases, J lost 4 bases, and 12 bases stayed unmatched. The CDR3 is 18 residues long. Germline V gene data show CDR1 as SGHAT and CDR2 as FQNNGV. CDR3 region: CASSRDRVSTGGANVLTF. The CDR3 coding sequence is TGTGCCAGCAGCAGGGACAGGGTCTCTACGGGAGGGGCCAACGTCCTGACTTTC.

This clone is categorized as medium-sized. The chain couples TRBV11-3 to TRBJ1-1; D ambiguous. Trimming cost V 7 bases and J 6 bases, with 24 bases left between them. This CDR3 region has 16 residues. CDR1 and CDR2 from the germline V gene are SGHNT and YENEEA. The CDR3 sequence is CASIESTRSRRSEAFF. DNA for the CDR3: TGTGCCAGCATCGAAAGCACCCGGTCTCGGCGCTCTGAAGCTTTCTTT.

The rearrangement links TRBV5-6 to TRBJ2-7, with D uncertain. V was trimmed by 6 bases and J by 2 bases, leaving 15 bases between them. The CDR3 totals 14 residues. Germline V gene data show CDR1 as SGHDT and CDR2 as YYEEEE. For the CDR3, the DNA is TGTGCCAGCACCCCAGCCGGCCTCGCCTACGAGCAGTACTTC. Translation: CASTPAGLAYEQYF.

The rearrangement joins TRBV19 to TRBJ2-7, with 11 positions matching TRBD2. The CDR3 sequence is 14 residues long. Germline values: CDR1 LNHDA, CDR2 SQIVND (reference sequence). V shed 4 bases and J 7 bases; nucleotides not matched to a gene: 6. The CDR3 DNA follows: TGTGCCAGTAGTACACTAGCGGGGGAAGCGGAGCAGTACTTC. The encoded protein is CASSTLAGEAEQYF.

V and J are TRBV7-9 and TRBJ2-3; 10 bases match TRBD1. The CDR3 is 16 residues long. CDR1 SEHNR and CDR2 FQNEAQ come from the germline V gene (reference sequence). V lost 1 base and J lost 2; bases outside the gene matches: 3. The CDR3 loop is CASSLGDRGLTDTQYF. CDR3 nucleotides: TGTGCCAGCAGCTTAGGGGACAGGGGCCTCACAGATACGCAGTATTTT.

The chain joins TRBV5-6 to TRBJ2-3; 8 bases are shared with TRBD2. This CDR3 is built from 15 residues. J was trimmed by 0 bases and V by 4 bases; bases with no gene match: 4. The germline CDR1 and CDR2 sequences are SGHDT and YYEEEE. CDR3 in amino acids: CASSLGRASTDTQYF. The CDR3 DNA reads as TGTGCCAGCAGCCTCGGGAGGGCTAGCACAGATACGCAGTATTTT.

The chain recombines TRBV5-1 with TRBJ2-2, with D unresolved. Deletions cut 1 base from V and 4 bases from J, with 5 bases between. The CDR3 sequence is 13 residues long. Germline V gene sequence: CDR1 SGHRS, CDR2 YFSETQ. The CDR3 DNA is TGCGCCAGCAGCTTGAAGGTCACCGGGGAGCTGTTTTTT. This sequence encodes CASSLKVTGELFF.